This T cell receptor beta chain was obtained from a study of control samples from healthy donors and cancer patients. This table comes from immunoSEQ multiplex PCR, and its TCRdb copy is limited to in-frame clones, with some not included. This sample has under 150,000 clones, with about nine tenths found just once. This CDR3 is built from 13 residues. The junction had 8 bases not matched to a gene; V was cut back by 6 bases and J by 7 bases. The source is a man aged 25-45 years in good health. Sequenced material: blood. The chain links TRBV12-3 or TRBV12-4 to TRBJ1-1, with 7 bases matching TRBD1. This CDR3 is CASRERGPSEAFF. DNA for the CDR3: TGTGCCAGCAGAGAAAGGGGGCCGAGTGAAGCTTTCTTT.